The entry below describes one T cell receptor (beta chain). Its specificity is not known. PCR was performed using 60 Vbeta and 13 Jbeta primers. Repertoires were generated with immunoSEQ multiplex PCR, while TCRdb's copy carries only in-frame clones and drops some. The sample contains more than 150,000 clones, 84% of which appear only once. Germline CDR1 SGHRS, CDR2 YFSETQ. With 2 bases removed from V and 3 bases from J, the gap between germline ends came to 11 bases. The CDR3 covers 14 residues. The sample originates from a study of cytomegalovirus exposure and HLA in healthy donors. Overall study: Samples from HLA-typed donors yielded 65 million to 85 million unique TCRs in an early data release. Genotyping showed approximately 81% of a few hundred donors falling in the Caucasian-associated ancestry cluster. General observations from the study: In a later analysis, most CMV-associated TCR beta chains appeared HLA-restricted.

The material sequenced was PBMCs. The clonotype originates from a woman aged 45-59 years in good health and CMV-seropositive. The chain carries TRBV5-1 and TRBJ1-1; tentatively, D is TRBD1 (6 bases). The CDR3 nucleotides read TGCGCCAGCAGCTTCTCTACAGGGTACACTGAAGCTTTCTTT. Residues: CASSFSTGYTEAFF.